Sequencing of this TCR beta chain was carried out in a study of blood T cell repertoires in COVID-19. Across the study: Both acute and convalescent COVID-19 samples were obtained from the United States, Italy and Spain. T cells, B-cell-depleted T cells, or PBMCs supplied cDNA or gDNA.

Seattle patient enrollment occurred during active infection, with longitudinal follow-up thereafter. The V segment lost 6 bases and the J segment 4 bases; nucleotides outside the gene matches: 8. The CDR3 runs 15 residues. Germline V lookup: CDR1 MDHEN, CDR2 SYDVKM. Method: immunoSEQ multiplex PCR; TCRdb's copy keeps in-frame clones and lacks some. The sample shows about 170,000 clones, under 90% of them seen only once. The receptor comes from a woman aged 70-85 years with COVID-19, enrolled during active disease. Sequencing used peripheral blood. The rearrangement uses TRBV28 and TRBJ1-5; 8 bases line up with TRBD1. The CDR3 loop is CASSRGTGGNQPQHF. The CDR3 DNA is TGTGCCAGCAGCCGAGGGACAGGTGGAAATCAGCCCCAGCATTTT.